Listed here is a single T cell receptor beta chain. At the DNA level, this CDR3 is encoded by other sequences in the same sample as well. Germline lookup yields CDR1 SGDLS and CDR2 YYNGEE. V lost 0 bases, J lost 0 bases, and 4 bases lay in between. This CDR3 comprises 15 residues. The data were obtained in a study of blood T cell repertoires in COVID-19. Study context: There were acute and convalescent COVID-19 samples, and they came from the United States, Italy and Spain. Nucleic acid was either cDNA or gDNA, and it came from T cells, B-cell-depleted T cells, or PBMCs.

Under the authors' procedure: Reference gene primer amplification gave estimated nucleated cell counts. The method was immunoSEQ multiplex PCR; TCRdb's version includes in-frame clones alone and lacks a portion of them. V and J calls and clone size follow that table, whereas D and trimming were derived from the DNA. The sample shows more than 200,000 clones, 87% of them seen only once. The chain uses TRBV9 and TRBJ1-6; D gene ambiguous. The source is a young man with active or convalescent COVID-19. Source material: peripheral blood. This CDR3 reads CASSVGSSYNSPLHF. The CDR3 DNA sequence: TGTGCCAGCAGCGTAGGGAGCTCCTATAATTCACCCCTCCACTTT.